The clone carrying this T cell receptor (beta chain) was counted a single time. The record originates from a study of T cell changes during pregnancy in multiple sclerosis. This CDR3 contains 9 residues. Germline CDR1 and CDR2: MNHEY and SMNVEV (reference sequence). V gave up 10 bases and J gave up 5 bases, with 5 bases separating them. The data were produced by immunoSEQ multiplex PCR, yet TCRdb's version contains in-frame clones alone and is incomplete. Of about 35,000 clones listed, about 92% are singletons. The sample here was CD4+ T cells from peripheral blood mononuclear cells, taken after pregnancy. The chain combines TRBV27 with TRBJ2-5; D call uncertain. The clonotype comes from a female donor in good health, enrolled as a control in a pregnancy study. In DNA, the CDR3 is TGTGCCACCCGTGAGACCCAGTACTTC. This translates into CATRETQYF.